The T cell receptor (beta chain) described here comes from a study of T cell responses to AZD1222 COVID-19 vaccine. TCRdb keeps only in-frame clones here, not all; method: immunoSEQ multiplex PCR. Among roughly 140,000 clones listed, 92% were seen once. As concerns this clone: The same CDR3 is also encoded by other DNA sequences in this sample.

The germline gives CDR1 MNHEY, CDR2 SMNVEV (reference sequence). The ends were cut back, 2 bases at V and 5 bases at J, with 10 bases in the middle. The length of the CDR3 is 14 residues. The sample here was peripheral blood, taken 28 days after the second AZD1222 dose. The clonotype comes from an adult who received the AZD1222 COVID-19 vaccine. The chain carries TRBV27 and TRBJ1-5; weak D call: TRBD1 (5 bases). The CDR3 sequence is CASSLGGTYQPQHF. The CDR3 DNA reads TGTGCCAGCAGTTTAGGAGGGACCTATCAGCCCCAGCATTTT.